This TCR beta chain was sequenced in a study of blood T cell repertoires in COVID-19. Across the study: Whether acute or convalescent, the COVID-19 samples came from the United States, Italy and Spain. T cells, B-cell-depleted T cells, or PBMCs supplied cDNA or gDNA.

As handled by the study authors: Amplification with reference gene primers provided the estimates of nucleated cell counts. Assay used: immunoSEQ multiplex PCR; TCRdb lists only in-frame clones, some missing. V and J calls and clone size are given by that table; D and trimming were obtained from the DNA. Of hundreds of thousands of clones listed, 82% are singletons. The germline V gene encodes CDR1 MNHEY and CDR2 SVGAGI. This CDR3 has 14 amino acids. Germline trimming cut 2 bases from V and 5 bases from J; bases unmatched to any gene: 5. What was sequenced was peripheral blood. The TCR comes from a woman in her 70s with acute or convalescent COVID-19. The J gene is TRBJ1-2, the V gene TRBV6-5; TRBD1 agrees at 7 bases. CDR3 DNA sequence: TGTGCCAGCAGTTACGGGACAGCTTCATATGGCTACACCTTC. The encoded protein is CASSYGTASYGYTF.